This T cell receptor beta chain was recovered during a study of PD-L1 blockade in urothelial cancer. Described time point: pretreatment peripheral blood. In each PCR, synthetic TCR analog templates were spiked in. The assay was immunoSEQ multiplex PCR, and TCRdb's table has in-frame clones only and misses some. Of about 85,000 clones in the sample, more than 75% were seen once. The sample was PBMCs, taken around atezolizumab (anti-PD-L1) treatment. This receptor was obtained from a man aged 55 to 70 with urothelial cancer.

CDR3: CASNRVGGQTLYEQYF. The CDR3 DNA reads as TGTGCCAGCAACCGAGTAGGTGGACAGACCCTCTACGAGCAGTACTTC. The genes are TRBV21-1 and TRBJ2-7; TRBD1 is the table's D call and was not checked against the DNA. TRBV21-1 represents a pseudogene. This CDR3 is 16 amino acids long.